The present TCR beta chain was sequenced within a study of shared clonotypes between healthy human individuals. The V gene end was trimmed by 1 base and the J gene end by 5 bases; junction bases not matched to a gene: 9. The CDR3 covers 16 residues. The germline CDR1 and CDR2 sequences are MGHRA and YSYEKL. With regard to this clone: It is likely a read error: a sequence one base away is far more abundant.

TCRdb's copy holds only in-frame clones and misses some; the assay was immunoSEQ multiplex PCR. The sample has 450,000 to 500,000 clones, 81% seen once; the top ten hold 9.5% to 15%. Genomic DNA of unsorted samples came from about 100 million PBMCs. The chain uses TRBV4-1 and TRBJ2-5; 8 bases are a match to TRBD2. The sequencing sample was made of PBMCs. The receptor comes from a woman in her thirties or forties in good health. Some clones in this sample may be carry-over from other donors' samples. The CDR3 coding sequence is TGCGCCAGCAGCCAAGGGACTAGCTGGAGAATGGAGACCCAGTACTTC. This gives the protein CASSQGTSWRMETQYF.